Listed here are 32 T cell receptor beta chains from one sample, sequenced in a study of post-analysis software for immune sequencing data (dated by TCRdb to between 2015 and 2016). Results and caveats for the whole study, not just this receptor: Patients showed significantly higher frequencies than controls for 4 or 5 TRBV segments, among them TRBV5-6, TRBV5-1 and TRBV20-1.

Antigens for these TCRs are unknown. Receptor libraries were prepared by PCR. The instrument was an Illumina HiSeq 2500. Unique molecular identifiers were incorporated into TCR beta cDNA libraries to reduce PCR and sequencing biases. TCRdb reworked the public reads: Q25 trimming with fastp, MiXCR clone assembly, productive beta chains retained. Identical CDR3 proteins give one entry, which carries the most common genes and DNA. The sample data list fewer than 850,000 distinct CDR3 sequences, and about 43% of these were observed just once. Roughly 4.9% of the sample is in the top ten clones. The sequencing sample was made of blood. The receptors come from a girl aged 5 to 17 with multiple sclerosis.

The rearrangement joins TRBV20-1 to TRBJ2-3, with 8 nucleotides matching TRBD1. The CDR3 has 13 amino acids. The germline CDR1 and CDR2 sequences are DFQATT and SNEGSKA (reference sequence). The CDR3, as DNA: TGCAGCACGAGGGACAGGACCACAGATACGCAGTATTTT. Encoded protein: CSTRDRTTDTQYF.

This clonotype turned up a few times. The CDR3 loop reads CASSSWTDRDTEAFF. CDR3 nucleotides: TGTGCCAGCAGCTCATGGACAGATCGGGACACTGAAGCTTTCTTT. The chain combines TRBV9 with TRBJ1-1, with D possibly matching TRBD1 (6 bases). Trimming removed 4 bases at V and 3 bases at J, with 16 bases between. CDR1 is SGDLS, CDR2 YYNGEE, per germline. This CDR3 has 15 residues.

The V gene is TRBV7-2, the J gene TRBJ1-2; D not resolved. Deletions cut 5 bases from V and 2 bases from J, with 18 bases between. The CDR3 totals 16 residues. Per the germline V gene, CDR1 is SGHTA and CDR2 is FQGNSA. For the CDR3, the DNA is TGTGCCAGCAGCCCTTACAAGCCCAGGTCCAACTATGGCTACACCTTC. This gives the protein CASSPYKPRSNYGYTF.

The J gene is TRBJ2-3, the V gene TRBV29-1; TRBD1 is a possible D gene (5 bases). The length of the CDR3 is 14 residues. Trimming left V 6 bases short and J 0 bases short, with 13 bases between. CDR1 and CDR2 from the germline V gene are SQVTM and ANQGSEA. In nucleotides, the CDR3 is TGCAGCGTCCCCGGACACATAAGCACAGATACGCAGTATTTT. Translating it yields CSVPGHISTDTQYF.

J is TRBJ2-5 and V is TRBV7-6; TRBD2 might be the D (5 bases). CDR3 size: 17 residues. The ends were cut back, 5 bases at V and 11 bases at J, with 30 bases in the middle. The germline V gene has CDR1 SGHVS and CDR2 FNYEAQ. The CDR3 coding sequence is TGTGCCAGCAGCCCCTTCGCGCCGGGGAGAGCAGAGAATGAGCAGTACTTC. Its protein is CASSPFAPGRAENEQYF.

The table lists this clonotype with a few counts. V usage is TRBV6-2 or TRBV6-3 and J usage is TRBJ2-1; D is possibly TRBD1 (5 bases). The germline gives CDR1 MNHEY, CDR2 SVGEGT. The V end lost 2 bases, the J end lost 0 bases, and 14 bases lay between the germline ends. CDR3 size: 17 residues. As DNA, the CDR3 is TGTGCCAGCAGTTACCTTCCCGACAGCTTCTCCTACAATGAGCAGTTCTTC. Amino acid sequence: CASSYLPDSFSYNEQFF.

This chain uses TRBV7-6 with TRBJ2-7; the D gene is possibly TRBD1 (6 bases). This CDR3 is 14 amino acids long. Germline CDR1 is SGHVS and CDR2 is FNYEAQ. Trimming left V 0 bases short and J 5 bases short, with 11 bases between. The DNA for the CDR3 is TGTGCCAGCAGCTTAGCAGGGGGTCTCCACGAGCAGTACTTC. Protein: CASSLAGGLHEQYF.

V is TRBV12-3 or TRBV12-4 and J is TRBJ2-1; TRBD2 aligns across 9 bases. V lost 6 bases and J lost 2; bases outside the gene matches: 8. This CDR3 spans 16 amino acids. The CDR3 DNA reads TGTGCCAGCAGCCCGCGGGGCGGGAGGGCCTACAATGAGCAGTTCTTC. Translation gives CASSPRGGRAYNEQFF.

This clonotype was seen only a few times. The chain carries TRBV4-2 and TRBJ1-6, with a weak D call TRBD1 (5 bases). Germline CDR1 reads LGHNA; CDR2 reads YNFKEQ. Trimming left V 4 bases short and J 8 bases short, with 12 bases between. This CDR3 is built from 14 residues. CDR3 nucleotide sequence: TGTGCCAGCAGCCGCGGGGGAGGGGATTCACCCCTCCACTTT. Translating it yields CASSRGGGDSPLHF.

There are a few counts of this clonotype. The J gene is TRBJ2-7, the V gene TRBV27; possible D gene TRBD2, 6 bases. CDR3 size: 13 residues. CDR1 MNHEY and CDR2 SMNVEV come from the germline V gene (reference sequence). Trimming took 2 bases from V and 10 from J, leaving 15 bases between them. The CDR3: CASSLGSASEQYF. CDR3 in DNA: TGTGCCAGCAGTTTAGGGTCCGCTAGCGAACAGTACTTC.

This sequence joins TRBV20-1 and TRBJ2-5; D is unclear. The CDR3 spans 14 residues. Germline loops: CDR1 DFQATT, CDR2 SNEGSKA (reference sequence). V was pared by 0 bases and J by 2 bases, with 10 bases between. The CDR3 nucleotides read TGCAGTGCTAGAGAGCATAGGGCACAAGAGACCCAGTACTTC. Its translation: CSAREHRAQETQYF.

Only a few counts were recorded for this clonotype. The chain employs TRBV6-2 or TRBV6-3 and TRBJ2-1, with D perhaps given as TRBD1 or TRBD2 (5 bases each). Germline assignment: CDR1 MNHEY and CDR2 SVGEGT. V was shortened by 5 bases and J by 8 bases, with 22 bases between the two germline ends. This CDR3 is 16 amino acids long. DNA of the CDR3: TGTGCCAGCAGTGAGGGGTACCGCGACTGGGTGCATGAGCAGTTCTTC. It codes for CASSEGYRDWVHEQFF.

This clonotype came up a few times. The CDR3 DNA sequence: TGCAGTGCTAGTAGGGCTAAGCTAGCGGGAACCACCTACGAGCAGTACTTC. Its protein is CSASRAKLAGTTYEQYF. The chain has TRBV20-1 and TRBJ2-7; 9 nucleotides match TRBD2. Germline V lookup: CDR1 DFQATT, CDR2 SNEGSKA (reference sequence). The trim removed 3 bases at V and 2 bases at J, leaving 14 bases unmatched. CDR3 length: 17 residues.

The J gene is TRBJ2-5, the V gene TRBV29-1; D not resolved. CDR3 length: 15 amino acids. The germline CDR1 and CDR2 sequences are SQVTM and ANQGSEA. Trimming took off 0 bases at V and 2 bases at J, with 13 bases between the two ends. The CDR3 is CSVEDLVGLQETQYF. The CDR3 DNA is TGCAGCGTTGAAGATCTGGTAGGGCTTCAAGAGACCCAGTACTTC. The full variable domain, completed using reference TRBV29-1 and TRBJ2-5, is SAVISQKPSRDICQRGTSLTIQCQVDSQVTMMFWYRQQPGQSLTLIATANQGSEATYESGFVIDKFPISRPNLTFSTLTVSNMSPEDSSIYLCSVEDLVGLQETQYFGPGTRLLVL.

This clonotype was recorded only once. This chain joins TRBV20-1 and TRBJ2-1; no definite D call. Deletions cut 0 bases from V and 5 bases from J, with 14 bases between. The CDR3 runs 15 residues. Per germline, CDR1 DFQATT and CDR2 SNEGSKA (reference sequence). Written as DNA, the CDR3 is TGCAGTGCTAGAGATATACGCGGAGAGAACAATGAGCAGTTCTTC. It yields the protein CSARDIRGENNEQFF.

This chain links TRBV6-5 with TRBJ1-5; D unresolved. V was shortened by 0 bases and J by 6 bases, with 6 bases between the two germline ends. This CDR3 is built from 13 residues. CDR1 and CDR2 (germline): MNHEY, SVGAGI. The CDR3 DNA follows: TGTGCCAGCAGTTACTCGTGGGGTCAGCCCCAGCATTTT. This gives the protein CASSYSWGQPQHF.

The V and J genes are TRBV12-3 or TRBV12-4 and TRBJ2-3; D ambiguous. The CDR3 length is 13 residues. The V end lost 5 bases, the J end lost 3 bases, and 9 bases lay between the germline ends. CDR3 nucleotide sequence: TGTGCCAGCAGTCCCTTTCAGACAGATACGCAGTATTTT. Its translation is CASSPFQTDTQYF.

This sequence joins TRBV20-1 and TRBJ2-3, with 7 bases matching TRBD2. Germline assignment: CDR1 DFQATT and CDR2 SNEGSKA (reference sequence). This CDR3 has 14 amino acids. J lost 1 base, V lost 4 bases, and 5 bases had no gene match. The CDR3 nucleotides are TGCAGTGCTAATCAGGCGGGAGGCACAGATACGCAGTATTTT. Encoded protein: CSANQAGGTDTQYF.

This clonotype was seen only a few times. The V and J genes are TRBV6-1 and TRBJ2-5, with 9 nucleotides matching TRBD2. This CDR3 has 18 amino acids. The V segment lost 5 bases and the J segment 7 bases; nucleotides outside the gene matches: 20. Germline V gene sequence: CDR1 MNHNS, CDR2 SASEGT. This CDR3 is CASSRTTSAGGVPTTQYF. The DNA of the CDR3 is TGTGCCAGCAGTAGAACCACTTCGGCGGGAGGGGTCCCAACGACCCAGTACTTC.

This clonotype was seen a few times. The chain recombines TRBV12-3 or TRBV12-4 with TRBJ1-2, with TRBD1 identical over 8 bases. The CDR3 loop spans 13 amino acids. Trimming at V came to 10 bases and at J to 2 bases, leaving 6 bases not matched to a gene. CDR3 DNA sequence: TGTGCCACCTTGGGACAGGACAACTATGGCTACACCTTC. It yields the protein CATLGQDNYGYTF.

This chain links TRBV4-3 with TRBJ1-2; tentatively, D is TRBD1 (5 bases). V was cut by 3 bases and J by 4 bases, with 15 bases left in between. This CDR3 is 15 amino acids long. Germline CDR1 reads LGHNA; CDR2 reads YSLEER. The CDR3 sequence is CASSQRVGGAYGYTF. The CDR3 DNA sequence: TGCGCCAGCAGCCAGCGGGTGGGGGGTGCCTATGGCTACACCTTC.

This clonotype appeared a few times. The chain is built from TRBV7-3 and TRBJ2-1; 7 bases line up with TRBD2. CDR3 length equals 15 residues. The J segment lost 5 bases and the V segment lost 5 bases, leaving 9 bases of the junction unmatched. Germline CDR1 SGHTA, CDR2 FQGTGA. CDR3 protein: CASSEAGVIDNEQFF. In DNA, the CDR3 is TGTGCCAGCAGCGAGGCGGGAGTTATCGACAATGAGCAGTTCTTC. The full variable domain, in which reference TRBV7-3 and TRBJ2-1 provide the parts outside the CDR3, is GAGVSQTPSNKVTEKGKYVELRCDPISGHTALYWYRQSLGQGPEFLIYFQGTGAADDSGLPNDRFFAVRPEGSVSTLKIQRTERGDSAVYLCASSEAGVIDNEQFFGPGTRLTVL.

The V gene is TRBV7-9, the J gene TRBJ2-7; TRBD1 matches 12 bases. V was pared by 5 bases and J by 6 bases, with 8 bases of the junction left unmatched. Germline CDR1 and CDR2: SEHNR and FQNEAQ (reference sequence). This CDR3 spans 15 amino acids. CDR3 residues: CASSAPGTGGLEQYF. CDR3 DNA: TGTGCCAGCAGCGCTCCCGGGACAGGGGGCCTCGAGCAGTACTTC.

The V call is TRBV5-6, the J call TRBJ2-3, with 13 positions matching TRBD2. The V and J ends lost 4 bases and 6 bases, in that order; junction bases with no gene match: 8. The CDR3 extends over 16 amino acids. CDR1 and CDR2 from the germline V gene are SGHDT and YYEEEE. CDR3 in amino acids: CASSPGTSGIRDTQYF. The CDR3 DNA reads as TGTGCCAGCAGCCCCGGGACTAGCGGGATCCGGGATACGCAGTATTTT.

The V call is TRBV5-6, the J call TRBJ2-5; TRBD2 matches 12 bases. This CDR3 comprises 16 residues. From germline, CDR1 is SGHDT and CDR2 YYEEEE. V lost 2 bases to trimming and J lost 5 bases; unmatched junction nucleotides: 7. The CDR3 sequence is CASSFQTSGSMETQYF. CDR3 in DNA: TGTGCCAGCAGCTTTCAGACTAGCGGGAGTATGGAGACCCAGTACTTC. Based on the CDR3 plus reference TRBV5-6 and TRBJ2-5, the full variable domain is DAGVTQSPTHLIKTRGQQVTLRCSPKSGHDTVSWYQQALGQGPQFIFQYYEEEERQRGNFPDRFSGHQFPNYSSELNVNALLLGDSALYLCASSFQTSGSMETQYFGPGTRLLVL.

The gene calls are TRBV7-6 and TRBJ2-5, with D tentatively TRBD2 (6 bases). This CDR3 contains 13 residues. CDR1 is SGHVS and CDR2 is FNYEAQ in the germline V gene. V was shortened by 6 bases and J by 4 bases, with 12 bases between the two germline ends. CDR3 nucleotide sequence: TGTGCCAGCAGTTCCCGGGACTCAGAGACCCAGTACTTC. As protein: CASSSRDSETQYF.

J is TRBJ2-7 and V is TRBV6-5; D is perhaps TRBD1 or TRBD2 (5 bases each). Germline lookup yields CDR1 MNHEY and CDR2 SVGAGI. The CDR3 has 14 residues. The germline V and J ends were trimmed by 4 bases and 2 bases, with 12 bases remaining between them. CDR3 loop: CASSSGDGTYEQYF. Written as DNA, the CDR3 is TGTGCCAGCAGTTCCGGGGACGGGACCTACGAGCAGTACTTC.

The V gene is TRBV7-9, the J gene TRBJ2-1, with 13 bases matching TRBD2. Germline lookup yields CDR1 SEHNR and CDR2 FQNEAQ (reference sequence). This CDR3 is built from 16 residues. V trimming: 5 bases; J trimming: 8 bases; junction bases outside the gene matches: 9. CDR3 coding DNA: TGTGCCAGCAGCCGGACTAGCGGGAGCCCCGTGGATGAGCAGTTCTTC. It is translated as CASSRTSGSPVDEQFF.

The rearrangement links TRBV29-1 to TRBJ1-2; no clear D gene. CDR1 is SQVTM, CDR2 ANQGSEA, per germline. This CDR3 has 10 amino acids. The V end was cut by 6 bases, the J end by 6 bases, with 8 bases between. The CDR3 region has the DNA TGCAGCGTGGTGGTGGATGGCTACACCTTC. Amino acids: CSVVVDGYTF.

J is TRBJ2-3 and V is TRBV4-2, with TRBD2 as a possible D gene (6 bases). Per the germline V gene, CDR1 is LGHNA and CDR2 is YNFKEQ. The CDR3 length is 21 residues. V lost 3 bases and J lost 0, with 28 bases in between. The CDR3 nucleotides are TGTGCCAGCAGCCATGCTCCTGCGGGGCTAGGAGGGACCCCTAGCACAGATACGCAGTATTTT. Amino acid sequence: CASSHAPAGLGGTPSTDTQYF.

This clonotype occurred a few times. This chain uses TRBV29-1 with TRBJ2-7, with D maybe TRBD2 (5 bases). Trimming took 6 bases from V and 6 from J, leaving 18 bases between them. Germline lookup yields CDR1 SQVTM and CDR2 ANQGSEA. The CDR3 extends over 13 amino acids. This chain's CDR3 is CSVKLGATSEQYF. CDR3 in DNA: TGCAGCGTCAAATTGGGAGCTACCTCCGAGCAGTACTTC.

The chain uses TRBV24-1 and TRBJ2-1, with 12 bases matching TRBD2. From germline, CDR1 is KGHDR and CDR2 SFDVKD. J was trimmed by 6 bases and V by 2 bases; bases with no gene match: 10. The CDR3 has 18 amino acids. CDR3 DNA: TGTGCCACCAGTGATTCTAGCGGGAGGGCCATAAATTTCAATGAGCAGTTCTTC. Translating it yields CATSDSSGRAINFNEQFF.